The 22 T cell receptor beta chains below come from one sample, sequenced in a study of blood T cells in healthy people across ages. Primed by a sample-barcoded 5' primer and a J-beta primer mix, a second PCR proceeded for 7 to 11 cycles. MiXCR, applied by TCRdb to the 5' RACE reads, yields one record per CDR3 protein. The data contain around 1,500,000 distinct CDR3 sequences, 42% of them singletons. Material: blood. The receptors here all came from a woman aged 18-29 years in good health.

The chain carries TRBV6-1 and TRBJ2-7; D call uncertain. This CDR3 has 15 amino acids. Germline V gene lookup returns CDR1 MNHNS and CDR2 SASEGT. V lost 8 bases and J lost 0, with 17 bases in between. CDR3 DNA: TGTGCCAGCGACCTGAAGACCGAGAGCTCCTACGAGCAGTACTTC. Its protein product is CASDLKTESSYEQYF.

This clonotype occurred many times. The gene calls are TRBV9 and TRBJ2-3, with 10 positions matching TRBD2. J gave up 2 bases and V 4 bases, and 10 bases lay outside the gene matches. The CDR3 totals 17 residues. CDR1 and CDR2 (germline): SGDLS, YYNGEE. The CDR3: CASSISVGTSVTDTQYF. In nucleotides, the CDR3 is TGTGCCAGCAGCATCTCCGTAGGGACTAGCGTCACAGATACGCAGTATTTT.

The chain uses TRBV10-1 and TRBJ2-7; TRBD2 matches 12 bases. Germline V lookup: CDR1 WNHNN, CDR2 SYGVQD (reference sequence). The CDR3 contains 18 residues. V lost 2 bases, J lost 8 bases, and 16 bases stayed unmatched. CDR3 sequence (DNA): TGCGCCAGCAGTGAGAACCAACTAGCGGGAGGCCGCTCCGGCAAGCAGTACTTC. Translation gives CASSENQLAGGRSGKQYF.

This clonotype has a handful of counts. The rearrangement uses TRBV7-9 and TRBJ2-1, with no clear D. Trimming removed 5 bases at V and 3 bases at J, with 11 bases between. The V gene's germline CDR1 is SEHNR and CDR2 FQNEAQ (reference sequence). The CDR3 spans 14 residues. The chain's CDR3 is CASSLQQYYNEQFF. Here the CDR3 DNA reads TGTGCCAGCAGCCTCCAGCAGTACTACAATGAGCAGTTCTTC.

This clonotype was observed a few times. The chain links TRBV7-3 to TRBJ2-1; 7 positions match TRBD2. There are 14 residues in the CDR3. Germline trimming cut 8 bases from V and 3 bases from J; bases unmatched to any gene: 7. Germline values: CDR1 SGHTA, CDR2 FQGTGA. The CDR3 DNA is TGTGCCAGCTCTAGCGGAGCTAACTACAATGAGCAGTTCTTC. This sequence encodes CASSSGANYNEQFF.

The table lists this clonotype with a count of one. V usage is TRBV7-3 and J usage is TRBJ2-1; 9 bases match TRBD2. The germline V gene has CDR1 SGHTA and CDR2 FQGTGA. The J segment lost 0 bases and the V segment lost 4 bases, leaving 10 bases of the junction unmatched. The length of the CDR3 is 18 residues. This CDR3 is CASSSRGAGGSSYNEQFF. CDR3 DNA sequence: TGTGCCAGCAGCTCTAGGGGAGCGGGGGGAAGCTCCTACAATGAGCAGTTCTTC. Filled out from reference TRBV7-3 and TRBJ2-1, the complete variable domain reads GAGVSQTPSNKVTEKGKYVELRCDPISGHTALYWYRQSLGQGPEFLIYFQGTGAADDSGLPNDRFFAVRPEGSVSTLKIQRTERGDSAVYLCASSSRGAGGSSYNEQFFGPGTRLTVL.

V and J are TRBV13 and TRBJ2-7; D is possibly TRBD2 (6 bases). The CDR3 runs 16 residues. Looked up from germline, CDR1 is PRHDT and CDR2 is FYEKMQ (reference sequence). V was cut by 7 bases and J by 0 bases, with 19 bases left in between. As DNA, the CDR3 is TGTGCCAGCACCTCCAGTGGGGGGAGGACCTCCTACGAGCAGTACTTC. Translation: CASTSSGGRTSYEQYF.

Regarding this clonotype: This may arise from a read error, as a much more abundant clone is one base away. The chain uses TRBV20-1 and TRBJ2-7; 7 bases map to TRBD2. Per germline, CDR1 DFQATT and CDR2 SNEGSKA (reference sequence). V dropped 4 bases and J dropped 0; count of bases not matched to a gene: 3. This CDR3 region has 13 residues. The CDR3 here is CSAIGGSSYEQYF. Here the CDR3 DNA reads TGCAGTGCTATCGGGGGGAGCTCCTACGAGCAGTACTTC.

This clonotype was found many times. The CDR3 loop reads CSVYSDPTDNYGYTF. DNA of the CDR3: TGCAGCGTCTACAGCGATCCAACAGATAACTATGGCTACACCTTC. The V call is TRBV29-1, the J call TRBJ1-2; D is uncertain. The germline V gene has CDR1 SQVTM and CDR2 ANQGSEA. Between the trimmed V and J ends, which lost 6 bases and 1 base, there was a span of 18 bases. The CDR3 extends over 15 amino acids.

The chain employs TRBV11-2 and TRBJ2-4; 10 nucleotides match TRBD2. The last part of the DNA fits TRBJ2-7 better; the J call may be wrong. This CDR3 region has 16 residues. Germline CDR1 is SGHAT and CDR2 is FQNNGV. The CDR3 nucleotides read TGTGCCAGCAGCGGTCGTGGGGCTAGCGGGAGTTCCGAGCAGTACTTC. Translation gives CASSGRGASGSSEQYF.

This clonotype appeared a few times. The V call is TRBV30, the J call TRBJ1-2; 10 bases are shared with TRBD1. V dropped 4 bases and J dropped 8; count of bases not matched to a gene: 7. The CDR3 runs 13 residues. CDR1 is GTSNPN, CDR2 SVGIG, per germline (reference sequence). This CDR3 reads CAWTTGTGVGYTF. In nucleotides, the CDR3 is TGTGCCTGGACTACCGGGACAGGGGTCGGCTACACCTTC.

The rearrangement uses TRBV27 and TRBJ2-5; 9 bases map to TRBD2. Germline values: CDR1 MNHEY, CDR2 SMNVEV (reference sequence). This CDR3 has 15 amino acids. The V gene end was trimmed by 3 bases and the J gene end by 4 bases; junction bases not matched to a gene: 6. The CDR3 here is CASSFERGVSETQYF. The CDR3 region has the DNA TGTGCCAGCAGTTTCGAGCGGGGGGTTTCAGAGACCCAGTACTTC.

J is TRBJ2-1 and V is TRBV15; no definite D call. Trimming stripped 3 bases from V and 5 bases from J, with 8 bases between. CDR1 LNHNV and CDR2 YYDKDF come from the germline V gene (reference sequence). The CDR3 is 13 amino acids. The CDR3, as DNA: TGTGCCACCAGCAGGAGGAGTGACAATGAGCAGTTCTTC. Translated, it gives CATSRRSDNEQFF.

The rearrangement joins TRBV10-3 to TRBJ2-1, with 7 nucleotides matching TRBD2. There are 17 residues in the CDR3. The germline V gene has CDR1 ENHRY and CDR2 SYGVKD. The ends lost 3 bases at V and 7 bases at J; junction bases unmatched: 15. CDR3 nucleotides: TGTGCCATCAGTGACAGAGCCGGGACTCCGGGAGGAAATGAGCAGTTCTTC. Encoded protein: CAISDRAGTPGGNEQFF.

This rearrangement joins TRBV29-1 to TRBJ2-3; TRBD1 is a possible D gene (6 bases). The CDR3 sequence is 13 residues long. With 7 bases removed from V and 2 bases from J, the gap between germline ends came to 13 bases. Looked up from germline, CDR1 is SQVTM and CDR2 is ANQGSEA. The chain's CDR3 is CSAHDRFTDTQYF. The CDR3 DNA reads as TGCAGCGCGCACGACAGGTTCACAGATACGCAGTATTTT.

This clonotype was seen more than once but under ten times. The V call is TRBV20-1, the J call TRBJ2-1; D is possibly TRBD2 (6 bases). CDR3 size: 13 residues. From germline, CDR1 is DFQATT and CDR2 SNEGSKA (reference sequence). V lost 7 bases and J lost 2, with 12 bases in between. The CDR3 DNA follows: TGCAGTGGCAGTGGGGGGACCTACAATGAGCAGTTCTTC. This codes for CSGSGGTYNEQFF.

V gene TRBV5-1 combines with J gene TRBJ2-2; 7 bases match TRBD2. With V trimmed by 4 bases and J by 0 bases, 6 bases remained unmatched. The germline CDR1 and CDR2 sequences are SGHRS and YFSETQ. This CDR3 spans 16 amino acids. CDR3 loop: CASSPQGTTNTGELFF. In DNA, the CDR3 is TGCGCCAGCAGCCCCCAAGGGACTACGAACACCGGGGAGCTGTTTTTT.

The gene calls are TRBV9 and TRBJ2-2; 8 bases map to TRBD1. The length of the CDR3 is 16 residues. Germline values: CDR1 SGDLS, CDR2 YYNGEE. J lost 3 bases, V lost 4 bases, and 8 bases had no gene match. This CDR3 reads CASSPQGASYTGELFF. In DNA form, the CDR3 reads TGTGCCAGCAGCCCTCAGGGGGCCAGTTACACCGGGGAGCTGTTTTTT. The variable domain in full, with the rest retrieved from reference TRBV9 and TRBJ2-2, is DSGVTQTPKHLITATGQRVTLRCSPRSGDLSVYWYQQSLDQGLQFLIQYYNGEERAKGNILERFSAQQFPDLHSELNLSSLELGDSALYFCASSPQGASYTGELFFGEGSRLTVL.

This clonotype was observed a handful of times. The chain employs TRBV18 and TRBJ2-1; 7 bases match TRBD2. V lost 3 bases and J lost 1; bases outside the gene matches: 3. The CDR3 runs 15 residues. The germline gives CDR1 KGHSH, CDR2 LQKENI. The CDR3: CASSPGLPSYNEQFF. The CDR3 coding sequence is TGTGCCAGCTCACCGGGACTACCATCCTACAATGAGCAGTTCTTC. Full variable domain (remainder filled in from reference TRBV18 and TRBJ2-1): NAGVMQNPRHLVRRRGQEARLRCSPMKGHSHVYWYRQLPEEGLKFMVYLQKENIIDESGMPKERFSAEFPKEGPSILRIQQVVRGDSAAYFCASSPGLPSYNEQFFGPGTRLTVL.

Written as DNA, the CDR3 is TGTGCCAGCAGCGTAGAGGGAAGCTCAGGGCCCCAGCATTTT. Translating gives CASSVEGSSGPQHF. The chain carries TRBV9 and TRBJ1-5; D uncertain. V dropped 0 bases and J dropped 9 bases, with 13 bases sitting between them. The CDR3 has 14 amino acids. Looked up from germline, CDR1 is SGDLS and CDR2 is YYNGEE.

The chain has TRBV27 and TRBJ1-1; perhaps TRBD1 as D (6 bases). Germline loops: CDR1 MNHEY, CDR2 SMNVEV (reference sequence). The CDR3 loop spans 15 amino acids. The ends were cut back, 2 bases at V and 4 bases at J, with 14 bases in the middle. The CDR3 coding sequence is TGTGCCAGCAGTTTACAGGGGTACCCCAGCACTGAAGCTTTCTTT. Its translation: CASSLQGYPSTEAFF.

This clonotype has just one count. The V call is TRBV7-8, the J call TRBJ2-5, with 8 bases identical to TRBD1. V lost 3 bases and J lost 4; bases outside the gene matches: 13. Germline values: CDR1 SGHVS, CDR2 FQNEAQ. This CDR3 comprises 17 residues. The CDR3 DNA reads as TGTGCCAGCAGCTTTCCCCCAGCAGGGGGCTTCGTAGAGACCCAGTACTTC. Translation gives CASSFPPAGGFVETQYF.